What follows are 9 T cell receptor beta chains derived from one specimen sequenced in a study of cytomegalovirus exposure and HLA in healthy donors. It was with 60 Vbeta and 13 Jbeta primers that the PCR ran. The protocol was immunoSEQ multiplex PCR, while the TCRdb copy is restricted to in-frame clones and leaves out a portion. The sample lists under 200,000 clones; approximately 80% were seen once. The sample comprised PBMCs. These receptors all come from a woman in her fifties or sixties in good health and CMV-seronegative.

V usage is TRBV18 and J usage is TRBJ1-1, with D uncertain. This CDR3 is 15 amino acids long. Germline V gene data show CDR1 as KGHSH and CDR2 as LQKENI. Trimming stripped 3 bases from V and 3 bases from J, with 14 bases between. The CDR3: CASSPPGARDTEAFF. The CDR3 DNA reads TGTGCCAGCTCACCCCCGGGAGCTAGGGACACTGAAGCTTTCTTT.

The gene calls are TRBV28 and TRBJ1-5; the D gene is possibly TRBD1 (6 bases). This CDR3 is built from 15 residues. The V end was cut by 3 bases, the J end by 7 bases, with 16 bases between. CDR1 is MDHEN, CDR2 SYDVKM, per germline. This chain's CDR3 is CASSLGAKFTQPQHF. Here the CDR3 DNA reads TGTGCCAGCAGTTTGGGGGCCAAATTTACCCAGCCCCAGCATTTT.

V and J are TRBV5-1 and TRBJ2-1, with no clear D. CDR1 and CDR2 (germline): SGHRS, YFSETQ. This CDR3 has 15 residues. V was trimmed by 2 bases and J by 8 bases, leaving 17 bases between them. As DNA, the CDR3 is TGCGCCAGCAGCTTTCCTGAGGCCAGACGGTATGAGCAGTTCTTC. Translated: CASSFPEARRYEQFF.

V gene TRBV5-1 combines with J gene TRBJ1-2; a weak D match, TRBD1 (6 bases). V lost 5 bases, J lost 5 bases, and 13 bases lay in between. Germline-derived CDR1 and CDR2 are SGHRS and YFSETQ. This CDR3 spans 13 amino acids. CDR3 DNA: TGCGCCAGCAGTTGGGGGGGCGAGTATGGCTACACCTTC. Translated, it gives CASSWGGEYGYTF.

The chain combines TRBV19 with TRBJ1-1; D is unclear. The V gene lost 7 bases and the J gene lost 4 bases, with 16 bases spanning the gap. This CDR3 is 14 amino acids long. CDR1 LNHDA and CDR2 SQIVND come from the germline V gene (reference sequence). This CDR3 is CASTLAGAPTEAFF. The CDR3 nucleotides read TGTGCCAGTACCCTGGCGGGCGCGCCCACTGAAGCTTTCTTT.

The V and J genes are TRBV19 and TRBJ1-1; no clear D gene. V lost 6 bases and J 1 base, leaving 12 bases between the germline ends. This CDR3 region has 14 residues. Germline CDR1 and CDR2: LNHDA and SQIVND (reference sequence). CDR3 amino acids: CASRLDASNTEAFF. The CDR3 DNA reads TGTGCCAGTAGGTTAGATGCGTCGAACACTGAAGCTTTCTTT.

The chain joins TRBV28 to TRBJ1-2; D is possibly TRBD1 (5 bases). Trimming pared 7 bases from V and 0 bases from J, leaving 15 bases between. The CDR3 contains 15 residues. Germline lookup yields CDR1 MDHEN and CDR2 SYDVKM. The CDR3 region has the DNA TGTGCCAGCAATCCTGGGGGGTTAGCTAACTATGGCTACACCTTC. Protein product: CASNPGGLANYGYTF.

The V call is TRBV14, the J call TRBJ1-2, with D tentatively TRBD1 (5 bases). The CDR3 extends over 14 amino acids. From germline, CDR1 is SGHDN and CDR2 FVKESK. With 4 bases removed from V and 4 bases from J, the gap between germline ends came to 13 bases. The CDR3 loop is CASSLYGAVYGYTF. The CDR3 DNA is TGTGCCAGCAGCCTTTATGGGGCCGTCTATGGCTACACCTTC.

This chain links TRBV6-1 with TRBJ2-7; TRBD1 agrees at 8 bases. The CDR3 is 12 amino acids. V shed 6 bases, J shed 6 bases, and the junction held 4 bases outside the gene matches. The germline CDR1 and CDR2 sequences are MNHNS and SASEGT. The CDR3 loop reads CASRDQGAEQYF. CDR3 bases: TGTGCCAGCAGGGACCAGGGGGCCGAGCAGTACTTC.